This TCR beta chain emerged from a study of blood T cell repertoires in COVID-19. At the level of the study: Acute-phase and convalescent COVID-19 samples originated in the United States, Italy and Spain. T cells, B-cell-depleted T cells, or PBMCs provided the cDNA or gDNA that served as material.

With V trimmed by 4 bases and J by 2 bases, 8 bases remained unmatched. This CDR3 is built from 17 residues. The germline V gene encodes CDR1 SGHRS and CDR2 YFSETQ. Original analysis: Estimated nucleated cell counts came from reference gene primer amplification. TCRdb keeps only in-frame clones here, not all; method: immunoSEQ multiplex PCR. V, J and clone size derive from that table, while D and trimming were established from the DNA sequence. The sample lists under 150,000 clones, approximately 89% occurring once. Sequencing was done on a sample of peripheral blood. This TCR came from a human donor in a cohort sampled during active COVID-19. The chain links TRBV5-1 to TRBJ2-3; 12 bases map to TRBD2. CDR3 in DNA: TGCGCCAGCAGCCCCCCACTAGCGGGGGGCACCACAGATACGCAGTATTTT. This gives the protein CASSPPLAGGTTDTQYF.